This TCR beta chain originates from a study of PD-1 blockade in classical Hodgkin lymphoma. Sequenced by immunoSEQ multiplex PCR; TCRdb stores in-frame clones only, minus some. This table holds roughly 70,000 clones, 65% to 75% found once. The CDR3 covers 15 residues. Per germline, CDR1 SGHRS and CDR2 YFSETQ. The germline V and J ends were trimmed by 3 bases and 1 base, with 10 bases remaining between them. Patients all relapsed after autologous stem cell transplantation, and there was variation in brentuximab vedotin exposure. This clonotype was sampled from a human donor with classical Hodgkin lymphoma. The rearrangement joins TRBV5-1 to TRBJ2-2; weak D call: TRBD1 (6 bases). This specimen consisted of peripheral blood mononuclear cells (PBMCs), obtained before the second cycle of nivolumab. CDR3 loop: CASSWGPQNTGELFF. CDR3 coding DNA: TGCGCCAGCAGCTGGGGGCCCCAGAACACCGGGGAGCTGTTTTTT.